This T cell receptor (beta chain) was found in a study of blood T cells in healthy people across ages. The study's findings and limits: Researchers said unsorted PBMCs prevented a conclusive naive versus antigen-experienced comparison.

This clonotype showed up many times. Its target is unknown. Germline CDR1 and CDR2: SGHNT and YENEEA. CDR3 length equals 16 residues. Trimming cost V 0 bases and J 1 base; bases outside gene matches: 6. Isolated per sample were at least 6 million PBMCs. PCR was performed a second time for about 7 to 11 cycles using a sample-barcoded 5' primer and a J-beta primer mix. TCRdb used MiXCR to reprocess the 5' RACE reads, holding one entry per CDR3 protein. The sample shows 630,000 or so distinct CDR3 sequences, roughly 30% of them seen only once. This sequence originates from a woman of 80 years or more in good health. This chain uses TRBV11-3 with TRBJ2-7, with TRBD2 matching 7 bases. The sequenced sample was blood. This chain's CDR3 is CASSLDGRGGSYEQYF. CDR3 coding DNA: TGTGCCAGCAGCTTAGATGGCCGGGGAGGGTCCTACGAGCAGTACTTC.